This TCR beta chain was captured in a study of T cell responses to AZD1222 COVID-19 vaccine. Germline CDR1 and CDR2: MNHEY and SMNVEV (reference sequence). The CDR3 is 15 residues long. With 5 bases removed from V and 0 bases from J, the gap between germline ends came to 11 bases. As regards this clone: Its specificity is not known.

The protocol was immunoSEQ multiplex PCR, while the TCRdb copy is restricted to in-frame clones and leaves out a portion. This sample has around 140,000 clones, with about 88% found just once. Study findings and constraints: Clonal diversity was possibly underestimated, and white British individuals and females predominated among donors.

The gene calls are TRBV27 and TRBJ2-1; D remains unclear. This receptor was taken from an adult in good health. This specimen consisted of peripheral blood, obtained on day 0 of AZD1222 vaccination. The CDR3 DNA reads TGTGCCAGCAGTAGGGCTTTGAGCTCCTACAATGAGCAGTTCTTC. This gives the protein CASSRALSSYNEQFF.